A selection of T cell receptor beta chains follows, all from one sample in a study of blood T cell repertoires in COVID-19. Sequenced by immunoSEQ multiplex PCR; TCRdb stores in-frame clones only, minus some. Found here are nearly 350,000 clones, around nine tenths of them singletons; the top ten hold 7.3%. Sequencing was done on a sample of peripheral blood. The receptors derive from a woman between 65 and 79 years old with COVID-19, enrolled during active disease. Each CDR3 is given with its conserved first and last residue. Fields, in order: V gene, CDR3 length, clone size, D gene, J gene, CDR3 protein, CDR3 DNA. The D gene is left open where the match is weak. Only part of the rows carry a size: once, few, many, or a class if the clone is expanded.

V gene: TRBV11-1; CDR3 length: 13; clone size: .; D gene: .; J gene: TRBJ2-7; CDR3 protein: CASSLGQFYEQYF; CDR3 DNA: TGTGCCAGCAGCTTAGGACAGTTCTACGAGCAGTACTTC
V gene: TRBV5-1; CDR3 length: 16; clone size: .; D gene: TRBD1; J gene: TRBJ2-7; CDR3 protein: CASSLTASGTGAEQYF; CDR3 DNA: TGCGCCAGCAGCTTGACTGCGTCCGGGACAGGGGCCGAGCAGTACTTC
V gene: TRBV3-1/TRBV3-2; CDR3 length: 14; clone size: once; D gene: TRBD1; J gene: TRBJ1-2; CDR3 protein: CASSLDRDNYGYTF; CDR3 DNA: TGTGCCAGCAGCCTGGACAGGGATAACTATGGCTACACCTTC
V gene: TRBV24-1; CDR3 length: 16; clone size: .; D gene: .; J gene: TRBJ2-2; CDR3 protein: CATSDHYRDNTGELFF; CDR3 DNA: TGTGCCACCAGTGATCATTACAGGGATAACACCGGGGAGCTGTTTTTT
V gene: TRBV11-2; CDR3 length: 14; clone size: .; D gene: .; J gene: TRBJ1-2; CDR3 protein: CASSLDRQGYGYTF; CDR3 DNA: TGTGCCAGCAGCTTAGATAGGCAGGGCTATGGCTACACCTTC
V gene: TRBV7-2; CDR3 length: 15; clone size: .; D gene: .; J gene: TRBJ1-2; CDR3 protein: CASSLEIAGNYGYTF; CDR3 DNA: TGTGCCAGCAGCTTAGAAATCGCGGGGAACTATGGCTACACCTTC
V gene: TRBV10-3; CDR3 length: 12; clone size: .; D gene: TRBD1; J gene: TRBJ1-2; CDR3 protein: CATRTGGNGYTF; CDR3 DNA: TGTGCCACACGGACAGGGGGCAACGGCTACACCTTC
V gene: TRBV5-8; CDR3 length: 16; clone size: .; D gene: TRBD1; J gene: TRBJ1-1; CDR3 protein: CASSKGQGGGNTEAFF; CDR3 DNA: TGTGCCAGCAGCAAAGGACAGGGGGGCGGGAACACTGAAGCTTTCTTT
V gene: TRBV2; CDR3 length: 15; clone size: .; D gene: TRBD1; J gene: TRBJ2-4; CDR3 protein: CASSGGQGMPNIQYF; CDR3 DNA: TGTGCCAGCAGTGGGGGACAGGGGATGCCAAACATTCAGTACTTC
V gene: TRBV5-1; CDR3 length: 14; clone size: .; D gene: .; J gene: TRBJ1-2; CDR3 protein: CASSSDGANYGYTF; CDR3 DNA: TGCGCCAGCAGCTCCGACGGGGCTAACTATGGCTACACCTTC
V gene: TRBV11-3; CDR3 length: 15; clone size: once; D gene: TRBD1; J gene: TRBJ2-3; CDR3 protein: CASSGDAGQADTQYF; CDR3 DNA: TGTGCCAGCAGCGGAGACGCTGGACAGGCAGATACGCAGTATTTT
V gene: TRBV6-2/TRBV6-3; CDR3 length: 15; clone size: once; D gene: TRBD2; J gene: TRBJ2-7; CDR3 protein: CASSSIGLDRGEQYF; CDR3 DNA: TGTGCCAGCAGTTCCATCGGACTAGATCGAGGCGAGCAGTACTTC
V gene: TRBV5-1; CDR3 length: 14; clone size: .; D gene: TRBD1; J gene: TRBJ1-1; CDR3 protein: CASSIGQVNTEAFF; CDR3 DNA: TGCGCCAGCAGCATCGGACAGGTGAACACTGAAGCTTTCTTT
V gene: TRBV2; CDR3 length: 14; clone size: once; D gene: .; J gene: TRBJ1-6; CDR3 protein: CASSDSRRSSPLHF; CDR3 DNA: TGTGCCAGCAGTGATTCTAGAAGGAGTTCACCCCTCCACTTT
V gene: TRBV7-9; CDR3 length: 15; clone size: .; D gene: TRBD1; J gene: TRBJ2-7; CDR3 protein: CASSSPGQTTYEQYF; CDR3 DNA: TGTGCCAGCAGTTCTCCGGGACAGACTACCTACGAGCAGTACTTC
V gene: TRBV4-1; CDR3 length: 14; clone size: once; D gene: .; J gene: TRBJ2-5; CDR3 protein: CASSPGASGEDQYF; CDR3 DNA: TGCGCCAGCAGTCCAGGGGCCTCAGGAGAGGACCAGTACTTC
V gene: TRBV7-9; CDR3 length: 15; clone size: .; D gene: .; J gene: TRBJ1-1; CDR3 protein: CASSSGGGGNTEAFF; CDR3 DNA: TGTGCCAGCAGCTCCGGTGGCGGGGGGAACACTGAAGCTTTCTTT
V gene: TRBV19; CDR3 length: 15; clone size: .; D gene: TRBD1; J gene: TRBJ1-5; CDR3 protein: CASSIDDRGRGPQHF; CDR3 DNA: TGTGCCAGTAGTATCGACGACAGGGGAAGGGGGCCCCAGCATTTT